This T cell receptor beta chain was captured in a study of OX40 agonist ivuxolimab in advanced cancers. Study-wide context: Patients got intravenous ivuxolimab at 0.01 to 10 mg/kg every 2 weeks.

With regard to this clone: The target antigen is unknown.

Assay used: immunoSEQ multiplex PCR; TCRdb lists only in-frame clones, some missing. Of approximately 68,000 clones detected, roughly 90% appear once; the ten largest clones hold more than 8.5%. Broader study findings: On average, CD8+ T cells had more expanded clones than CD4+.

Material: CD4+ or CD8+ T cells sorted from blood, obtained in a trial of the OX40 agonist ivuxolimab. The sequence came from an adult with an advanced solid tumor such as melanoma, head and neck, liver or kidney cancer.

CDR3 nucleotide sequence: TGTGCCAGTAGGATTACAGGGGGCTCTGGTTATGAGCAGTTCTTC. Translation gives CASRITGGSGYEQFF. This sequence joins TRBV19 and TRBJ2-1, with 9 bases matching TRBD1. This CDR3 has 15 residues. Germline CDR1 is LNHDA and CDR2 is SQIVND (reference sequence). V lost 6 bases, J lost 8 bases, and 11 bases stayed unmatched.